This is a list of T cell receptor beta chains from one sample in a study of Ad26.COV2.S vaccination and SARS-CoV-2 variants. Only in-frame clones appear in the TCRdb table, and some are missing; sequencing was by immunoSEQ multiplex PCR. The sample has about 350,000 clones; approximately 84% are singletons. The sequencing used peripheral blood, collected in a trial of Ad26.COV2.S vaccine versus placebo. The receptor source for this set is a person aged 18 to 59 who received the Ad26.COV2.S COVID-19 vaccine or a placebo. CDR3s include the opening cysteine and the closing phenylalanine or tryptophan. The order of the fields is CDR3 length, V gene, D gene, J gene, clone size, CDR3 protein, CDR3 DNA. The D gene is left open where the match is weak. Not all rows give a size; the values are once, few, many and, for expanded clones, a class.

cdr3_length: 16; v_call: TRBV4-3; d_call: .; j_call: TRBJ1-1; clone_size: .; cdr3_aa: CASSQGRQLLNTEAFF; cdr3_nt: TGCGCCAGCAGCCAAGGCAGACAGCTACTGAACACTGAAGCTTTCTTT
cdr3_length: 14; v_call: TRBV19; d_call: .; j_call: TRBJ1-2; clone_size: .; cdr3_aa: CASSIEYGSYGYTF; cdr3_nt: TGTGCCAGTAGTATAGAGTATGGAAGCTATGGCTACACCTTC
cdr3_length: 17; v_call: TRBV9; d_call: TRBD2; j_call: TRBJ2-1; clone_size: .; cdr3_aa: CASSVRGGSLSYNEQFF; cdr3_nt: TGTGCCAGCAGCGTACGCGGGGGTTCCCTTTCCTACAATGAGCAGTTCTTC
cdr3_length: 16; v_call: TRBV5-4; d_call: TRBD2; j_call: TRBJ2-1; clone_size: .; cdr3_aa: CASRATSGGPDNEQFF; cdr3_nt: TGTGCCAGCAGGGCTACTAGCGGGGGGCCCGACAATGAGCAGTTCTTC
cdr3_length: 13; v_call: TRBV29-1; d_call: .; j_call: TRBJ1-2; clone_size: .; cdr3_aa: CSVTDRSNYGYTF; cdr3_nt: TGCAGCGTTACGGACAGATCTAACTATGGCTACACCTTC
cdr3_length: 17; v_call: TRBV10-1; d_call: .; j_call: TRBJ2-1; clone_size: .; cdr3_aa: CASSDMPPGSSYNEQFF; cdr3_nt: TGCGCCAGCAGTGATATGCCCCCCGGGAGCTCCTACAATGAGCAGTTCTTC
cdr3_length: 16; v_call: TRBV5-1; d_call: .; j_call: TRBJ2-2; clone_size: .; cdr3_aa: CASSFGAQTTTGELFF; cdr3_nt: TGCGCCAGCAGCTTCGGAGCACAAACCACCACCGGGGAGCTGTTTTTT
cdr3_length: 17; v_call: TRBV6-2/TRBV6-3; d_call: TRBD2; j_call: TRBJ2-3; clone_size: .; cdr3_aa: CASSYRGTSGSTDTQYF; cdr3_nt: TGTGCCAGCAGTTACCGGGGGACTAGCGGTAGCACAGATACGCAGTATTTT
cdr3_length: 16; v_call: TRBV10-3; d_call: TRBD2; j_call: TRBJ2-1; clone_size: .; cdr3_aa: CAISEAFTSADNEQFF; cdr3_nt: TGTGCCATCAGTGAGGCCTTTACTAGCGCCGACAATGAGCAGTTCTTC
cdr3_length: 17; v_call: TRBV10-3; d_call: .; j_call: TRBJ1-1; clone_size: .; cdr3_aa: CAISESGPTIVDTEAFF; cdr3_nt: TGTGCCATCAGTGAGTCTGGGCCTACTATTGTCGACACTGAAGCTTTCTTT
cdr3_length: 13; v_call: TRBV18; d_call: .; j_call: TRBJ1-5; clone_size: .; cdr3_aa: CASSPHRDQPQHF; cdr3_nt: TGTGCCAGCTCTCCCCATCGGGATCAGCCCCAGCATTTT
cdr3_length: 15; v_call: TRBV7-2; d_call: .; j_call: TRBJ1-5; clone_size: .; cdr3_aa: CASSLIPASYQPQHF; cdr3_nt: TGTGCCAGCAGCTTAATTCCAGCGTCATATCAGCCCCAGCATTTT
cdr3_length: 11; v_call: TRBV12-3/TRBV12-4; d_call: .; j_call: TRBJ2-7; clone_size: .; cdr3_aa: CASRLSYEQYF; cdr3_nt: TGTGCCAGCAGGCTTTCCTACGAGCAGTACTTT
cdr3_length: 14; v_call: TRBV7-9; d_call: TRBD1; j_call: TRBJ1-1; clone_size: few; cdr3_aa: CASSFTGGETEAFF; cdr3_nt: TGTGCCAGCAGCTTTACAGGGGGCGAGACTGAAGCTTTCTTT
cdr3_length: 14; v_call: TRBV5-6; d_call: TRBD2; j_call: TRBJ2-2; clone_size: .; cdr3_aa: CASSWGTTGGELFF; cdr3_nt: TGTGCCAGCAGCTGGGGGACTACCGGCGGGGAGCTGTTTTTT
cdr3_length: 14; v_call: TRBV6-4; d_call: TRBD2; j_call: TRBJ2-3; clone_size: .; cdr3_aa: CASSTSGGADTQYF; cdr3_nt: TGTGCCAGCAGTACTAGCGGGGGGGCAGATACGCAGTATTTT
cdr3_length: 13; v_call: TRBV27; d_call: .; j_call: TRBJ2-7; clone_size: .; cdr3_aa: CASSLSAFYEQYF; cdr3_nt: TGTGCCAGCAGTTTATCGGCCTTCTACGAGCAGTACTTC
cdr3_length: 16; v_call: TRBV15; d_call: TRBD1; j_call: TRBJ2-4; clone_size: .; cdr3_aa: CATRNSGQGPKNIQYF; cdr3_nt: TGTGCCACCAGAAATTCGGGACAGGGTCCTAAAAACATTCAGTACTTC
cdr3_length: 13; v_call: TRBV15; d_call: .; j_call: TRBJ2-4; clone_size: .; cdr3_aa: CATSSVAGNIQYF; cdr3_nt: TGTGCCACCAGCTCGGTTGCAGGGAACATTCAGTACTTC
cdr3_length: 16; v_call: TRBV28; d_call: .; j_call: TRBJ2-5; clone_size: once; cdr3_aa: CASSPARALRQETQYF; cdr3_nt: TGTGCCAGCAGTCCAGCCCGAGCCTTAAGACAAGAGACCCAGTACTTC
cdr3_length: 12; v_call: TRBV28; d_call: .; j_call: TRBJ2-3; clone_size: .; cdr3_aa: CASSAGTDTQYF; cdr3_nt: TGTGCCAGCAGTGCCGGCACAGATACGCAGTATTTT
cdr3_length: 11; v_call: TRBV30; d_call: .; j_call: TRBJ1-2; clone_size: .; cdr3_aa: CAWSDTYGYTF; cdr3_nt: TGTGCCTGGAGTGACACCTATGGCTACACCTTC
cdr3_length: 14; v_call: TRBV27; d_call: TRBD1; j_call: TRBJ1-1; clone_size: once; cdr3_aa: CASSLQGASTEAFF; cdr3_nt: TGTGCCAGCAGTTTACAGGGGGCAAGTACTGAAGCTTTCTTT
cdr3_length: 16; v_call: TRBV6-2/TRBV6-3; d_call: TRBD1; j_call: TRBJ2-4; clone_size: .; cdr3_aa: CASSYAAGTGENIQYF; cdr3_nt: TGTGCCAGCAGTTACGCGGCCGGGACAGGGGAGAACATTCAGTACTTC
cdr3_length: 18; v_call: TRBV5-1; d_call: .; j_call: TRBJ1-1; clone_size: .; cdr3_aa: CASTRTIRDWSSNTEAFF; cdr3_nt: TGCGCCAGCACCCGGACAATCCGGGATTGGTCTTCGAACACTGAAGCTTTCTTT
cdr3_length: 13; v_call: TRBV27; d_call: .; j_call: TRBJ1-1; clone_size: .; cdr3_aa: CASTLSRGTEAFF; cdr3_nt: TGTGCCAGCACCCTCTCTAGGGGCACTGAAGCTTTCTTT
cdr3_length: 11; v_call: TRBV29-1; d_call: .; j_call: TRBJ1-2; clone_size: many; cdr3_aa: CSVGQNYGYTF; cdr3_nt: TGCAGCGTTGGACAGAACTATGGCTACACCTTC
cdr3_length: 12; v_call: TRBV3-1/TRBV3-2; d_call: .; j_call: TRBJ2-7; clone_size: .; cdr3_aa: CASSYSLYEQYF; cdr3_nt: TGTGCCAGCAGCTATTCTCTTTACGAGCAGTACTTC
cdr3_length: 11; v_call: TRBV6-5; d_call: .; j_call: TRBJ2-3; clone_size: .; cdr3_aa: CASSYTNTQYF; cdr3_nt: TGTGCCAGCAGTTACACTAATACGCAGTATTTT
cdr3_length: 17; v_call: TRBV7-2; d_call: .; j_call: TRBJ2-7; clone_size: .; cdr3_aa: CASSWSLGQGSPYEQYF; cdr3_nt: TGTGCCAGCAGCTGGTCCCTGGGGCAGGGGTCACCCTACGAGCAGTACTTC
cdr3_length: 14; v_call: TRBV18; d_call: TRBD1; j_call: TRBJ1-2; clone_size: .; cdr3_aa: CASSPPGQGAGYTF; cdr3_nt: TGTGCCAGCTCACCGCCGGGACAGGGGGCTGGCTACACCTTC
cdr3_length: 14; v_call: TRBV10-1; d_call: TRBD1; j_call: TRBJ1-1; clone_size: .; cdr3_aa: CASSESNRGTEAFF; cdr3_nt: TGCGCCAGCAGTGAGTCGAACAGGGGGACTGAAGCTTTCTTT
cdr3_length: 12; v_call: TRBV28; d_call: .; j_call: TRBJ2-7; clone_size: .; cdr3_aa: CASRGNSYEQYF; cdr3_nt: TGTGCCAGCAGGGGAAACTCCTACGAGCAGTACTTC
cdr3_length: 13; v_call: TRBV4-1; d_call: .; j_call: TRBJ1-1; clone_size: .; cdr3_aa: CASSSWGPTEAFF; cdr3_nt: TGCGCCAGCAGCTCATGGGGGCCCACTGAAGCTTTCTTT
cdr3_length: 14; v_call: TRBV7-2; d_call: .; j_call: TRBJ2-7; clone_size: .; cdr3_aa: CASSFFDGTYEQYF; cdr3_nt: TGTGCCAGCAGCTTTTTCGACGGAACCTACGAGCAGTACTTC
cdr3_length: 16; v_call: TRBV6-5; d_call: TRBD1; j_call: TRBJ1-3; clone_size: .; cdr3_aa: CASSYSQGVSGNTIYF; cdr3_nt: TGTGCCAGCAGTTACTCTCAGGGGGTCTCTGGAAACACCATATATTTT
cdr3_length: 13; v_call: TRBV28; d_call: TRBD1; j_call: TRBJ1-1; clone_size: .; cdr3_aa: CASTKGGRTEAFF; cdr3_nt: TGTGCCAGCACCAAAGGGGGCCGCACTGAAGCTTTCTTT
cdr3_length: 15; v_call: TRBV28; d_call: .; j_call: TRBJ1-4; clone_size: .; cdr3_aa: CASSLLGLTNEKLFF; cdr3_nt: TGTGCCAGCAGTTTATTAGGCCTAACTAATGAAAAACTGTTTTTT
cdr3_length: 14; v_call: TRBV6-2/TRBV6-3; d_call: .; j_call: TRBJ1-4; clone_size: .; cdr3_aa: CASSYGQLNEKLFF; cdr3_nt: TGTGCCAGCAGTTATGGTCAGCTTAATGAAAAACTGTTTTTT
cdr3_length: 14; v_call: TRBV4-1; d_call: TRBD1; j_call: TRBJ2-3; clone_size: .; cdr3_aa: CASSPTGLTDTQYF; cdr3_nt: TGCGCCAGCAGCCCGACAGGGCTCACAGATACGCAGTATTTT
cdr3_length: 15; v_call: TRBV9; d_call: .; j_call: TRBJ1-1; clone_size: few; cdr3_aa: CASSPQGGGNTEAFF; cdr3_nt: TGTGCCAGCTCTCCACAGGGCGGGGGTAACACTGAAGCTTTCTTT
cdr3_length: 18; v_call: TRBV6-6; d_call: TRBD2; j_call: TRBJ2-3; clone_size: .; cdr3_aa: CASSLLAGALLSTDTQYF; cdr3_nt: TGTGCCAGCAGTCTCCTAGCGGGGGCTCTATTAAGTACAGATACGCAGTATTTT
cdr3_length: 15; v_call: TRBV27; d_call: TRBD2; j_call: TRBJ2-7; clone_size: once; cdr3_aa: CASSAGTTFLREQYF; cdr3_nt: TGTGCCAGCAGTGCAGGGACTACCTTCCTTCGGGAGCAGTACTTC
cdr3_length: 18; v_call: TRBV14; d_call: .; j_call: TRBJ1-2; clone_size: .; cdr3_aa: CASSQEWAGDVMNYGYTF; cdr3_nt: TGTGCCAGCAGCCAAGAATGGGCAGGGGACGTCATGAACTATGGCTACACCTTC
cdr3_length: 16; v_call: TRBV29-1; d_call: .; j_call: TRBJ1-2; clone_size: .; cdr3_aa: CSAGRGLTPRDYGYTF; cdr3_nt: TGCAGCGCCGGGAGGGGACTTACCCCTCGAGACTATGGCTACACCTTC
cdr3_length: 13; v_call: TRBV29-1; d_call: TRBD1; j_call: TRBJ2-7; clone_size: .; cdr3_aa: CSVLRDSHYEQYF; cdr3_nt: TGCAGCGTCCTTCGGGACAGCCACTACGAGCAGTACTTC
cdr3_length: 14; v_call: TRBV5-8; d_call: TRBD1; j_call: TRBJ1-5; clone_size: .; cdr3_aa: CASSRQGNKQPQHF; cdr3_nt: TGTGCCAGCAGCCGACAGGGGAACAAACAGCCCCAGCATTTT
cdr3_length: 13; v_call: TRBV2; d_call: .; j_call: TRBJ1-1; clone_size: .; cdr3_aa: CASSEDLNTEAFF; cdr3_nt: TGTGCCAGCAGCGAGGACCTGAACACTGAAGCTTTCTTT
cdr3_length: 15; v_call: TRBV9; d_call: .; j_call: TRBJ1-1; clone_size: .; cdr3_aa: CASSAAPGVNTEAFF; cdr3_nt: TGTGCCAGCAGCGCCGCGCCAGGGGTAAACACTGAAGCTTTCTTT
cdr3_length: 15; v_call: TRBV7-6; d_call: TRBD1; j_call: TRBJ1-6; clone_size: .; cdr3_aa: CASSLEGTGISPLHF; cdr3_nt: TGTGCCAGCAGCTTAGAGGGGACAGGGATTTCACCCCTCCACTTT
cdr3_length: 12; v_call: TRBV30; d_call: .; j_call: TRBJ1-6; clone_size: .; cdr3_aa: CAWKWGNSPLHF; cdr3_nt: TGTGCCTGGAAGTGGGGGAATTCACCCCTCCACTTT
cdr3_length: 15; v_call: TRBV27; d_call: .; j_call: TRBJ2-3; clone_size: .; cdr3_aa: CASSQQGHATDTQYF; cdr3_nt: TGTGCCAGCAGTCAGCAGGGGCATGCCACAGATACGCAGTATTTT
cdr3_length: 15; v_call: TRBV18; d_call: TRBD2; j_call: TRBJ2-1; clone_size: .; cdr3_aa: CASSDLAGGNNEQFF; cdr3_nt: TGTGCCAGCTCCGACCTAGCGGGAGGGAACAATGAGCAGTTCTTC
cdr3_length: 17; v_call: TRBV19; d_call: TRBD1; j_call: TRBJ1-5; clone_size: .; cdr3_aa: CASRRDRGRYSNQPQHF; cdr3_nt: TGTGCCAGTAGAAGGGACAGGGGACGATATAGCAATCAGCCCCAGCATTTT